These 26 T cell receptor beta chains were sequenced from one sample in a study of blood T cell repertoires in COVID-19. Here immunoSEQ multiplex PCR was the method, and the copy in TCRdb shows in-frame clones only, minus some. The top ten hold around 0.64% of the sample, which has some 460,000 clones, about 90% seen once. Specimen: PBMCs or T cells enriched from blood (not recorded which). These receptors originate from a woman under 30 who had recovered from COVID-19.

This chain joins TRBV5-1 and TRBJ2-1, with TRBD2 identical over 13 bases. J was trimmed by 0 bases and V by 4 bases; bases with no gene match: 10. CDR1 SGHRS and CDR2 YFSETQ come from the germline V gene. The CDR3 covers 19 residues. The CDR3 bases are TGCGCCAGCAGCCCCGGACTAGCGGGGGCCACAAGCTCCTACAATGAGCAGTTCTTC. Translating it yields CASSPGLAGATSSYNEQFF.

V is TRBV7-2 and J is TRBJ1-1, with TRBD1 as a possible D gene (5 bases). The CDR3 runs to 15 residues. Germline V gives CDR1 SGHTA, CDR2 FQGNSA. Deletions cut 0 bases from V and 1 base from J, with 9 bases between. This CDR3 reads CASSLAGGENTEAFF. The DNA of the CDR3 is TGTGCCAGCAGCTTAGCGGGAGGGGAGAACACTGAAGCTTTCTTT.

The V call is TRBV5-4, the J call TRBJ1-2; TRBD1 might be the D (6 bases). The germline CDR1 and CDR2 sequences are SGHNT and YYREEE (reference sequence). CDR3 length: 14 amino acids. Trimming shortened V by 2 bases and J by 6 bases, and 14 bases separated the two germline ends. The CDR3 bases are TGTGCCAGCAGCTTATACCAGGGGCGGGATGGCTACACCTTC. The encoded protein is CASSLYQGRDGYTF.

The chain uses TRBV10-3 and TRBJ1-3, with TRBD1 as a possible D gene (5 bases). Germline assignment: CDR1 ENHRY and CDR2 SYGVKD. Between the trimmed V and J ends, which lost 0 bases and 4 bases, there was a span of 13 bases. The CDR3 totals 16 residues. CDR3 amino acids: CAISESSGRDGNTIYF. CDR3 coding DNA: TGTGCCATCAGTGAGTCGTCAGGGAGGGACGGAAACACCATATATTTT.

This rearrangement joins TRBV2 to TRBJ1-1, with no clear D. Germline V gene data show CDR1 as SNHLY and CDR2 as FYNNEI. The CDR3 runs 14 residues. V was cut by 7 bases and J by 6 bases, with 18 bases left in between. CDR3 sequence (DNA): TGTGCCAGCAATGGGGTAAGGACGGGAGCTGAAGCTTTCTTT. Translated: CASNGVRTGAEAFF.

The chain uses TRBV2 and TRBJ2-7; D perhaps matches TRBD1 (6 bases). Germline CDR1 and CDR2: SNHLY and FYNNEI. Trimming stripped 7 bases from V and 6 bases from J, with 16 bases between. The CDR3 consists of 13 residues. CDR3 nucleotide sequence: TGTGCCAGCACCAAGGACAGACTTTCCGAGCAGTACTTC. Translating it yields CASTKDRLSEQYF.

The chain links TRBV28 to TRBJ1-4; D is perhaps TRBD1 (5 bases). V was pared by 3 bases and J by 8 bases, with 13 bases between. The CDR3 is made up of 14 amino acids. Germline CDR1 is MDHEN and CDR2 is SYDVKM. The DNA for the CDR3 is TGTGCCAGCAGTTTTGGGCGGGGACGGGAAAAACTGTTTTTT. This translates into CASSFGRGREKLFF.

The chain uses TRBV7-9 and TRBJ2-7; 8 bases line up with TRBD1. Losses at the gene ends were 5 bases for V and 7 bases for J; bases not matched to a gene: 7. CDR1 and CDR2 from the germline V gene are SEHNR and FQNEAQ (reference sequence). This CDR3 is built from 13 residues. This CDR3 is CASSMGQAREQYF. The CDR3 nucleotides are TGTGCCAGCAGCATGGGACAGGCGCGAGAGCAGTACTTC.

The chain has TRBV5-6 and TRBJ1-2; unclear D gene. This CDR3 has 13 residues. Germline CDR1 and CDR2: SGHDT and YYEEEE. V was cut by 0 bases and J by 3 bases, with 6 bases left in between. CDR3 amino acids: CASSLGGHYGYTF. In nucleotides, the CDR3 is TGTGCCAGCAGCTTGGGCGGCCACTATGGCTACACCTTC. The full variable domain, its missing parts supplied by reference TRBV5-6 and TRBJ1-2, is DAGVTQSPTHLIKTRGQQVTLRCSPKSGHDTVSWYQQALGQGPQFIFQYYEEEERQRGNFPDRFSGHQFPNYSSELNVNALLLGDSALYLCASSLGGHYGYTFGSGTRLTVV.

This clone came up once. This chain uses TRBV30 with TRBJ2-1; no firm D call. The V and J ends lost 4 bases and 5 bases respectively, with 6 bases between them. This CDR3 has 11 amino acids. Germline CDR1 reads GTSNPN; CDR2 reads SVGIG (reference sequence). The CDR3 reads CAWTQNNEQFF. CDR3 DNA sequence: TGTGCCTGGACTCAGAACAATGAGCAGTTCTTC. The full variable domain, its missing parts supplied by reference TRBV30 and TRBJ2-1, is SQTIHQWPATLVQPVGSPLSLECTVEGTSNPNLYWYRQAAGRGLQLLFYSVGIGQISSEVPQNLSASRPQDRQFILSSKKLLLSDSGFYLCAWTQNNEQFFGPGTRLTVL.

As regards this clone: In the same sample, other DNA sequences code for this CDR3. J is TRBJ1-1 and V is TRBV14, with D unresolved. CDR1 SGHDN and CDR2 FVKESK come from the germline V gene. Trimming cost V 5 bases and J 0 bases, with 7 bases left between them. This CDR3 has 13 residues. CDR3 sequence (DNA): TGTGCCAGCAGCAGACAAGTGAACACTGAAGCTTTCTTT. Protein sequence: CASSRQVNTEAFF. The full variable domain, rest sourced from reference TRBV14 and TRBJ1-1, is EAGVTQFPSHSVIEKGQTVTLRCDPISGHDNLYWYRRVMGKEIKFLLHFVKESKQDESGMPNNRFLAERTGGTYSTLKVQPAELEDSGVYFCASSRQVNTEAFFGQGTRLTVV.

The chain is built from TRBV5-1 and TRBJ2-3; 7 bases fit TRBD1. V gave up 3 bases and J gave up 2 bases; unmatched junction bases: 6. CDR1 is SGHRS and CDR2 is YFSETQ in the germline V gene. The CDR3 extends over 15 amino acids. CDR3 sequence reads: CASSYRQGVTDTQYF. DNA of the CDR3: TGCGCCAGCAGCTACCGACAGGGAGTCACAGATACGCAGTATTTT.

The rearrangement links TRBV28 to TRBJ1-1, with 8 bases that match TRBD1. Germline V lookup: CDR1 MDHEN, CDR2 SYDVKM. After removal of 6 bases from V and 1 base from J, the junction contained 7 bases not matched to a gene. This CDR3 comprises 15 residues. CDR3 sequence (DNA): TGTGCCAGCAGCCTGACAGGGGTTGGGAACACTGAAGCTTTCTTT. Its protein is CASSLTGVGNTEAFF.

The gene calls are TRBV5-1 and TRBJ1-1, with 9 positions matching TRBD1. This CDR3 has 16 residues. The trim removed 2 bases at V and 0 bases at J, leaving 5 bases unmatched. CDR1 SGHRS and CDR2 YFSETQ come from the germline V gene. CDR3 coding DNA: TGCGCCAGCAGCTTCCGGGACAGGGCTATGAACACTGAAGCTTTCTTT. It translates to CASSFRDRAMNTEAFF.

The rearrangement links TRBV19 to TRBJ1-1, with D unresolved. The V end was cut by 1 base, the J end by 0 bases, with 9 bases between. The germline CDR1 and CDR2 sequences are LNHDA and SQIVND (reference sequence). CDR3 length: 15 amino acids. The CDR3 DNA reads TGTGCCAGTAGTATAGGTGTCACAGTGAACACTGAAGCTTTCTTT. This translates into CASSIGVTVNTEAFF.

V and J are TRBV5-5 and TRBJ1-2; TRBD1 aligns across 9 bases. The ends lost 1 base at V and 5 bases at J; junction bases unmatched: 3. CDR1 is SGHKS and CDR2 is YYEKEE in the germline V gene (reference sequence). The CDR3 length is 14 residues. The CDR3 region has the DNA TGTGCCAGCAGCTTGTACGGACAGGGGTATGGCTACACCTTC. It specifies CASSLYGQGYGYTF.

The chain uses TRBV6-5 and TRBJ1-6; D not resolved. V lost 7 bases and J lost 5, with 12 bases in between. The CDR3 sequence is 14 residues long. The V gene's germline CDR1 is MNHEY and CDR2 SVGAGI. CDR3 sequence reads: CASTNRPNNSPLHF. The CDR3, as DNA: TGTGCCAGCACAAACAGACCCAATAATTCACCCCTCCACTTT.

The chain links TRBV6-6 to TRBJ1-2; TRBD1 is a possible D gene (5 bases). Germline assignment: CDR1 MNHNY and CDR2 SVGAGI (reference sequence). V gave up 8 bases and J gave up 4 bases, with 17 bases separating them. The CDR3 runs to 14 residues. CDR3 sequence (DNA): TGTGCCAGCGGAGGGGCAACAGATCTCTATGGCTACACCTTC. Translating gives CASGGATDLYGYTF.

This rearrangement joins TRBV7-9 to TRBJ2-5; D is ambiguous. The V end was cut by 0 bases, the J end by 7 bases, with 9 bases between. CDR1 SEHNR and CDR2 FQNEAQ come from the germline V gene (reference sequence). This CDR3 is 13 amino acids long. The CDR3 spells CASSLAVLGTQYF. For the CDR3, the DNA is TGTGCCAGCAGCTTAGCGGTTCTAGGGACCCAGTACTTC.

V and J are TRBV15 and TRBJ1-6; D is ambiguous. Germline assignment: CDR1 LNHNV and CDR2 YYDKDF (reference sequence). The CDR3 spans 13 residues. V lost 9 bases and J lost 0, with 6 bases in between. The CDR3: CATESSYNSPLHF. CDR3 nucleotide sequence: TGTGCCACTGAGAGCTCCTATAATTCACCCCTCCACTTT. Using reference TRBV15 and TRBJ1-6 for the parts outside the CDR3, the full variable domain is DAMVIQNPRYQVTQFGKPVTLSCSQTLNHNVMYWYQQKSSQAPKLLFHYYDKDFNNEADTPDNFQSRRPNTSFCFLDIRSPGLGDTAMYLCATESSYNSPLHFGNGTRLTVT.

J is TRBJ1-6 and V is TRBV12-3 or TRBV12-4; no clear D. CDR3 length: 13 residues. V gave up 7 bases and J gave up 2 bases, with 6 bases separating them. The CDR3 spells CASKRTYNSPLHF. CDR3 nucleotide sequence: TGTGCCAGCAAGCGGACCTATAATTCACCCCTCCACTTT.

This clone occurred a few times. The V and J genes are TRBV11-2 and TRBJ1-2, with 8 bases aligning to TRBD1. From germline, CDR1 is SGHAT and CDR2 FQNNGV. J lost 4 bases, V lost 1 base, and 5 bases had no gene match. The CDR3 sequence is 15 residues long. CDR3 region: CASSLAPGGIYGYTF. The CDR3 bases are TGTGCCAGCAGCTTAGCCCCAGGGGGCATCTATGGCTACACCTTC.

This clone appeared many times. CDR3 protein: CASGFSNTEAFF. CDR3 nucleotide sequence: TGTGCTAGTGGTTTCTCGAACACTGAAGCTTTCTTT. V usage is TRBV12-5 and J usage is TRBJ1-1; D unclear. V lost 3 bases to trimming and J lost 1 base, with 3 bases between them. Germline values: CDR1 LGHNT, CDR2 FRNRAP. The CDR3 length is 12 residues.

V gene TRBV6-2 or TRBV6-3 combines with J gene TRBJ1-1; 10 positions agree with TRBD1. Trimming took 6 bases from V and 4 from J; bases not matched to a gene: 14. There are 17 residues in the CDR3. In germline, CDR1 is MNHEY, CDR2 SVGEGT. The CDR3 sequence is CASSFPGQGVDSTEAFF. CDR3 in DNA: TGTGCCAGCAGCTTCCCTGGACAGGGGGTCGATAGCACTGAAGCTTTCTTT.

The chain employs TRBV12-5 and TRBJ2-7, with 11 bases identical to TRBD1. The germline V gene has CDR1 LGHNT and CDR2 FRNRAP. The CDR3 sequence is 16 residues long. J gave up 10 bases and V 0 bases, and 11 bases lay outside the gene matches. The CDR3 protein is CASGLVLGQGGARQYF. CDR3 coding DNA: TGTGCTAGTGGTTTGGTACTGGGACAGGGGGGCGCGAGACAGTACTTC.

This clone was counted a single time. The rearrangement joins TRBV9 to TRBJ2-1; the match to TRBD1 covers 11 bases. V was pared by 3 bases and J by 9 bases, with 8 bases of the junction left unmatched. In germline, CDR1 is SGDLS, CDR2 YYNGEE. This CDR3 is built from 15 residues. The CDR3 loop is CASSATGTGGGEQFF. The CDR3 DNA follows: TGTGCCAGCAGCGCAACCGGGACAGGGGGGGGTGAGCAGTTCTTC.